The 10 T cell receptor beta chains given below trace back to one sample, sequenced in a study of blood T cell repertoires in COVID-19. The data were produced by immunoSEQ multiplex PCR, yet TCRdb's version contains in-frame clones alone and is incomplete. The repertoire holds about 320,000 clones, with roughly 90% as singletons. The sample was peripheral blood. All receptors come from a young man who had recovered from COVID-19.

This chain links TRBV4-1 with TRBJ2-5, with D unclear. The CDR3 sequence is 15 residues long. V lost 2 bases and J 1 base, leaving 11 bases between the germline ends. Germline V CDR1 and CDR2: MGHRA, YSYEKL. The CDR3 DNA is TGCGCCAGCAGCCAAAGCTCCCCGTTCCAAGAGACCCAGTACTTC. The encoded protein is CASSQSSPFQETQYF.

The CDR3 DNA sequence: TGTGCCAGTAGTATCGTGCTAGCGGGCGGGGAGCTGTTTTTT. Translating it yields CASSIVLAGGELFF. The genes are TRBV19 and TRBJ2-2, with 8 bases that match TRBD2. After removal of 3 bases from V and 7 bases from J, the junction contained 4 bases not matched to a gene. This CDR3 has 14 residues. Germline values: CDR1 LNHDA, CDR2 SQIVND (reference sequence).

The chain uses TRBV29-1 and TRBJ1-1; 7 nucleotides match TRBD1. Germline values: CDR1 SQVTM, CDR2 ANQGSEA. The CDR3 has 13 residues. The V gene end was trimmed by 6 bases and the J gene end by 2 bases; junction bases not matched to a gene: 6. The CDR3 reads CSVTDRSNTEAFF. CDR3 nucleotides: TGCAGCGTGACGGACAGGTCAAACACTGAAGCTTTCTTT.

V and J are TRBV29-1 and TRBJ1-2; no clear D gene. The CDR3 runs to 14 residues. V lost 6 bases, J lost 0 bases, and 14 bases lay in between. CDR1 SQVTM and CDR2 ANQGSEA come from the germline V gene. CDR3 coding DNA: TGCAGCGTAGACGACATACGAGCTAACTATGGCTACACCTTC. Its protein product is CSVDDIRANYGYTF.

CDR3 bases: TGTGCCAGCAGCTTTGCCGGGGGGAACACTGAAGCTTTCTTT. It specifies CASSFAGGNTEAFF. This chain uses TRBV7-8 with TRBJ1-1, with D perhaps TRBD1 (5 bases). CDR1 is SGHVS, CDR2 FQNEAQ, per germline. Between the trimmed V and J ends, which lost 3 bases and 1 base, there was a span of 9 bases. The CDR3 length is 14 residues.

This clone has a single count. V usage is TRBV20-1 and J usage is TRBJ1-4; D unclear. The DNA end lines up better with TRBJ2-2; the J call may be wrong. The CDR3 totals 11 residues. Germline assignment: CDR1 DFQATT and CDR2 SNEGSKA (reference sequence). The CDR3 nucleotides read TGCAGTGCTAGAGTTGACTCGGAGCTGTTTTTT. Its protein product is CSARVDSELFF.

The J gene is TRBJ1-1, the V gene TRBV6-6, with 8 bases fitting TRBD1. V lost 6 bases and J lost 5; bases outside the gene matches: 8. Per germline, CDR1 MNHNY and CDR2 SVGAGI (reference sequence). CDR3 length equals 14 residues. This chain's CDR3 is CASSSTGGRTEAFF. Here the CDR3 DNA reads TGTGCCAGCAGCTCTACAGGGGGGCGGACTGAAGCTTTCTTT.

V is TRBV6-6 and J is TRBJ2-2; TRBD1 is a possible D gene (6 bases). V was trimmed by 11 bases and J by 3 bases, leaving 16 bases between them. CDR1 is MNHNY, CDR2 SVGAGI, per germline (reference sequence). There are 14 residues in the CDR3. The CDR3 nucleotides are TGTGCCGGGGGCCAAGGGGTTGACACCGGGGAGCTGTTTTTT. Protein sequence: CAGGQGVDTGELFF.

This clone was seen once. The genes are TRBV19 and TRBJ1-5; D possibly corresponds to TRBD1 (5 bases). V shed 4 bases and J shed 0 bases, with 10 bases lying between them. Per the germline V gene, CDR1 is LNHDA and CDR2 is SQIVND (reference sequence). The CDR3 has 15 residues. The CDR3 is CASSTGVNSNQPQHF. DNA of the CDR3: TGTGCCAGTAGTACGGGGGTCAATAGCAATCAGCCCCAGCATTTT.

J is TRBJ2-1 and V is TRBV6-5; 11 bases align to TRBD1. Germline-derived CDR1 and CDR2 are MNHEY and SVGAGI. The CDR3 contains 16 residues. Trimming cost V 2 bases and J 8 bases; bases outside gene matches: 8. The CDR3 loop reads CASSYGGGQGAYEQFF. Here the CDR3 DNA reads TGTGCCAGCAGTTACGGGGGAGGACAGGGGGCTTATGAGCAGTTCTTC.